The text below deals with one T cell receptor beta chain. Data came from immunoSEQ multiplex PCR; TCRdb stores just in-frame clones and leaves some out. The sample holds 43,000 or so clones, about nine tenths seen once. CDR1 is LNHDA, CDR2 SQIVND, per germline (reference sequence). The CDR3 is made up of 14 amino acids. V was clipped by 4 bases and J by 5 bases, with 14 bases between them. The data were obtained in a study of OX40 agonist ivuxolimab in advanced cancers. Study-wide background: The eligibility criteria allowed prior anti-PD-1, anti-PD-L1 or anti-CTLA-4 therapy, and around 40% had some. Partial responses occurred in Three dose-escalation patients, one with hepatocellular carcinoma and two with cutaneous melanoma.

The TCR originated in an adult with an advanced solid tumor such as melanoma, head and neck, liver or kidney cancer. The rearrangement links TRBV19 to TRBJ1-1, with D perhaps TRBD1 (6 bases). Here the sequenced sample was CD4+ or CD8+ T cells sorted from blood, taken in a trial of the OX40 agonist ivuxolimab. DNA for the CDR3: TGTGCCAGTAGTACCACAGGGTGGGGGACTGAAGCTTTCTTT. It codes for CASSTTGWGTEAFF.